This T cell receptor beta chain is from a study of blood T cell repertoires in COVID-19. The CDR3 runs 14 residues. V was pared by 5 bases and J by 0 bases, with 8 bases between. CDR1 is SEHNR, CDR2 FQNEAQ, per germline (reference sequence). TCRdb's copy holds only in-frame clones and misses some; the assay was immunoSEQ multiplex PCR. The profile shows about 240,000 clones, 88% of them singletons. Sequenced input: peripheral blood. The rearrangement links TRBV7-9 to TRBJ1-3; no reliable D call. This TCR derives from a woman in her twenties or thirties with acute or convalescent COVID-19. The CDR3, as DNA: TGTGCCAGCAGCCCTTTAGACTCTGGAAACACCATATATTTT. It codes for CASSPLDSGNTIYF.